The clone carrying this T cell receptor beta chain was observed many times. No antigen is known for it. The sample is drawn from a study of neurological immune-mediated disorders. Trimming at V came to 5 bases and at J to 3 bases, leaving 3 bases not matched to a gene. The CDR3 totals 13 residues. CDR1 is MNHNY, CDR2 SVGAGI, per germline (reference sequence). Overall study results and limits: HTLV-1-associated myelopathy led in TCR clonal expansion, while multiple sclerosis ranked lowest, below healthy controls.

Time point: technical triplicate 2. 2 million unsorted PBMCs were stored in RNAlater at -80 °C before RNA extraction. Each TCR transcript was tagged with a 10-nucleotide random UMI during 5'RACE. TCRdb re-called the 5' RACE reads with MiXCR, one entry per CDR3 protein. Of under 65,000 distinct CDR3 sequences listed, around 24% were seen once; the top ten hold 3.5% to 5.5%. This chain links TRBV6-6 with TRBJ1-1; 7 bases are shared with TRBD1. This TCR was recovered from a man aged 55-75 years with HTLV-1-associated myelopathy (HAM/TSP). What was sequenced was PBMCs. The chain's CDR3 is CASSDRDYTEAFF. CDR3 coding DNA: TGTGCCAGCAGTGACAGGGACTACACTGAAGCTTTCTTT.